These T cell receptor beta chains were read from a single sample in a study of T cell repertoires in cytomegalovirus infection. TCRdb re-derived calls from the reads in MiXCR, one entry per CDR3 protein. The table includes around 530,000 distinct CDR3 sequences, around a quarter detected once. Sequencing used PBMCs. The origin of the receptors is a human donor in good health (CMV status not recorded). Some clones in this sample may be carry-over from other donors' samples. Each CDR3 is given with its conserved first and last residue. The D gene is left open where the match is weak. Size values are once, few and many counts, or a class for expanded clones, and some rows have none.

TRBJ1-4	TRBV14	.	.	TGTGCCAGCAGCCACCCCATAGGTCGGGCCCGTCGGGATGAAAAACTGTTTTTT	CASSHPIGRARRDEKLFF
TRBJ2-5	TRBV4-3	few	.	TGCGCCAGCAGCCAAGATCGAGGCAGGGAGGAGACCCAGTACTTC	CASSQDRGREETQYF
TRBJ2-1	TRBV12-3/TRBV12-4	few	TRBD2	TGTGCCAGCAGTCCGACTAGCGGGAGGATCAATGAGCAGTTCTTC	CASSPTSGRINEQFF
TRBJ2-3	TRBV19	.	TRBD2	TGTGCCAGTAGTATCCTAGCGGGAGCGGCAGATACGCAGTATTTT	CASSILAGAADTQYF
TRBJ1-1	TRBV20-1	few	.	TGCAGTGCTCCCAGGGACACTGAAGCTTTCTTT	CSAPRDTEAFF
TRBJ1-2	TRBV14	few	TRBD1	TGTGCCAGCAGCCAAGATGTTGTAGGGGGCACTGGGTTC	CASSQDVVGGTGF
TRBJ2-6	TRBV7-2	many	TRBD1	TGTGCCAGCAGCTTATCAAGGGGGCAGAACTCTGGGGCCAACGTCCTGACTTTC	CASSLSRGQNSGANVLTF
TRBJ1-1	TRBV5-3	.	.	TGTGCCAGCAGCCCACCATGGAGTTGGCGGTGGGGGAACACTGAAGCTTTCTTT	CASSPPWSWRWGNTEAFF
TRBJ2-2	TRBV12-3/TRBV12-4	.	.	TGTGCCAGCAGCCCGCGTCTGGGCGGGGAGCTGTTTTTT	CASSPRLGGELFF
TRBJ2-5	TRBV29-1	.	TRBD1	TGCAGCGGGACAGGGGTTGAGACCCAGTACTTC	CSGTGVETQYF
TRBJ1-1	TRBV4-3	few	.	TGCGCCAGCAGCCAGGTTTATAGGAAGGCTGAAGCTTTCTTT	CASSQVYRKAEAFF
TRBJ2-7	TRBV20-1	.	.	TGCAGTGTCTTACTTGACTACGAGCAGTACTTC	CSVLLDYEQYF